This TCR beta chain came from a study of T-cell reconstitution after alpha-beta-depleted transplantation in children. This clonotype has just a few counts. Molecular barcoding with unique molecular identifiers was used for the TCRbeta library. From the PCR reads, TCRdb called clonotypes with MiXCR, one entry per CDR3 protein. Counted here are just over 350,000 distinct CDR3 sequences, more than 10% occurring once; the ten biggest clones make up 3.5% to 4.5%. Trimming shortened V by 3 bases and J by 2 bases, and 7 bases separated the two germline ends. This CDR3 is 13 amino acids long. Germline V gene sequence: CDR1 MNHEY, CDR2 SVGAGI.

Source: PBMCs, taken from the stem cell graft. The chain couples TRBV6-5 to TRBJ2-5; D ambiguous. This receptor was taken from a human donor who donated a stem cell graft to a child with Fanconi anemia. The CDR3 here is CASSYLTQETQYF. As DNA, the CDR3 is TGTGCCAGCAGTTATTTGACACAAGAGACCCAGTACTTC.